Below, 6 T cell receptor beta chains from the same sample are listed, as sequenced in a study of blood T cell repertoires in COVID-19. The method was immunoSEQ multiplex PCR; TCRdb's version includes in-frame clones alone and lacks a portion of them. The data contain some 97,000 clones, 88% of them singletons. Sequencing input: peripheral blood. All receptors come from a woman aged 55-75 years with acute or convalescent COVID-19.

This chain uses TRBV20-1 with TRBJ1-2; TRBD1 matches at 8 bases. CDR1 DFQATT and CDR2 SNEGSKA come from the germline V gene (reference sequence). The J segment lost 5 bases and the V segment lost 3 bases, leaving 8 bases of the junction unmatched. This CDR3 spans 14 amino acids. DNA for the CDR3: TGCAGTGCTAGTATTCAGGGGGCACTTTATGGCTACACCTTC. This codes for CSASIQGALYGYTF.

V gene TRBV5-8 combines with J gene TRBJ2-5, with a weak D call TRBD1 (6 bases). The CDR3 is 12 amino acids. The germline CDR1 and CDR2 sequences are SGHTS and YDEGEE. V lost 3 bases to trimming and J lost 7 bases, with 10 bases between them. CDR3 in DNA: TGTGCCAGCAGCTGGGGGCGCGGGACCCAGTACTTC. This encodes CASSWGRGTQYF.

In DNA, the CDR3 is TGTGCCAGCACCCCGGGAGGGAGCTCTGGAAACACCATATATTTT. The encoded protein is CASTPGGSSGNTIYF. The rearrangement joins TRBV28 to TRBJ1-3; D is unclear. V was trimmed by 7 bases and J by 0 bases, leaving 13 bases between them. CDR1 is MDHEN, CDR2 SYDVKM, per germline. The CDR3 extends over 15 amino acids.

The rearrangement uses TRBV19 and TRBJ1-1, with a tentative D call TRBD1 (5 bases). This CDR3 region has 15 residues. The V gene lost 4 bases and the J gene lost 0 bases, with 12 bases spanning the gap. Germline V gene data show CDR1 as LNHDA and CDR2 as SQIVND (reference sequence). The CDR3 spells CASSTRARVNTEAFF. DNA for the CDR3: TGTGCCAGTAGTACCAGGGCTCGAGTGAACACTGAAGCTTTCTTT.

CDR3 in DNA: TGTGCCATCAGTGGGACTGGGGGCACAGATACGCAGTATTTT. Protein sequence: CAISGTGGTDTQYF. This sequence joins TRBV10-3 and TRBJ2-3, with D possibly matching TRBD2 (5 bases). This CDR3 spans 14 amino acids. V was pared by 4 bases and J by 1 base, with 9 bases between. Germline CDR1 reads ENHRY; CDR2 reads SYGVKD.

The chain recombines TRBV19 with TRBJ2-1, with 8 bases fitting TRBD2. Unmatched junction bases numbered 5, after V lost 6 bases and J lost 7 bases. This CDR3 has 13 residues. Germline CDR1 reads LNHDA; CDR2 reads SQIVND (reference sequence). The CDR3 region is CASSGRAVNEQFF. The CDR3 DNA reads as TGTGCCAGTAGCGGGAGGGCCGTGAATGAGCAGTTCTTC.